Detailed here is one T cell receptor beta chain. The data were produced by immunoSEQ multiplex PCR, yet TCRdb's version contains in-frame clones alone and is incomplete. The sample lists under 250,000 clones; almost 85% were seen once. These data belong to a study of blood T cell repertoires in COVID-19. Study as a whole: Nucleic acid was either cDNA or gDNA, and it came from T cells, B-cell-depleted T cells, or PBMCs.

The germline gives CDR1 SQVTM, CDR2 ANQGSEA. The CDR3 extends over 11 amino acids. V gave up 7 bases and J gave up 2 bases, with 9 bases separating them. This TCR was recovered from a man aged 45-65 years with acute or convalescent COVID-19. The sample comprised peripheral blood. The rearrangement joins TRBV29-1 to TRBJ2-7; maybe TRBD1 (6 bases). In DNA, the CDR3 is TGCAGCGGTGGGACACCCTACGAGCAGTACTTC. Amino acids: CSGGTPYEQYF.